A selection of T cell receptor beta chains follows, all from one sample in a study of T cell repertoires in cytomegalovirus infection. TCRdb called the reads again in MiXCR, with one record for every CDR3 protein. The sample includes just under 550,000 distinct CDR3 sequences, about 30% of them seen just once. Sequences were obtained from PBMCs. All receptors derive from a human donor in good health (CMV status not recorded). Some clones in this sample may be carry-over from other donors' samples. Each CDR3 is given with its conserved first and last residue. A D gene is named only where the DNA matches it firmly. The size entry is marked missing in some rows and otherwise reads once, few, many or a size class.

TRBV4-1,17,TRBJ1-5,many,.,TGCGCCAGCAGCCAAGATTTCACAGAGCTTAGCAATCAGCCCCAGCATTTT,CASSQDFTELSNQPQHF
TRBV4-1,15,TRBJ2-1,.,.,TGCGCCAGCAGATGGGGGAGTCAACTACGGGATGAGCAGTTCTTC,CASRWGSQLRDEQFF
TRBV10-3,12,TRBJ2-1,few,.,TGTGCCATCAGTCTAGCCCTGGATGAGCAGTTCTTC,CAISLALDEQFF
TRBV24-1,16,TRBJ2-4,.,TRBD2,TGTGCCACCAGTGATCCCGTAGCGGGAGCCAAAAACATTCAGTACTTC,CATSDPVAGAKNIQYF
TRBV12-3/TRBV12-4,11,TRBJ2-7,many,.,TGTGCCAGCAGGGGCCTAAACGAGCAGTACTTC,CASRGLNEQYF
TRBV5-5,16,TRBJ1-2,few,TRBD1,TGTGCCAGCAGCTCGGACAGGGGGCAAATAAGCTATGGCTACACCTTC,CASSSDRGQISYGYTF
TRBV2,17,TRBJ2-5,few,.,TGTGCCAGCAGTGGGGGGACGACCGGGGAGACGCAAGAGACCCAGTACTTC,CASSGGTTGETQETQYF
TRBV19,14,TRBJ1-5,few,.,TGTGCCAGTAGGGGGGACGGACCAAATCAGCCCCAGCATTTT,CASRGDGPNQPQHF
TRBV7-6,14,TRBJ2-7,.,.,TGTGCCAGCAGCTTATTCCAGGAGCGGAACGAGCAGTACTTC,CASSLFQERNEQYF
TRBV7-2,13,TRBJ2-2,many,.,TGTGCCAGCAGCCCAGGATGGGCCGGGGAGCTGTTTTTT,CASSPGWAGELFF
TRBV7-2,15,TRBJ2-7,many,.,TGTGCCAGCAGCTCGCGGAACGGGAGAAGAAACGAGCAGTACTTC,CASSSRNGRRNEQYF